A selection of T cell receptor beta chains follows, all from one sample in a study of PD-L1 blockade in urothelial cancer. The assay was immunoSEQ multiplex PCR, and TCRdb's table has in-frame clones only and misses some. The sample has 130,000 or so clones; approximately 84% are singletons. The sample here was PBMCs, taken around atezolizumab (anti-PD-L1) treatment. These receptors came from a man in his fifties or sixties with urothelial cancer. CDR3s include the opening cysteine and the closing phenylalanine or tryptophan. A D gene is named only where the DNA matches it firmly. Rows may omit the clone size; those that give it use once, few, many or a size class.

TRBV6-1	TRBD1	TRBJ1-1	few	CASSEYTGGRLAFF	TGTGCCAGCAGTGAATATACAGGGGGGCGGTTGGCTTTCTTT
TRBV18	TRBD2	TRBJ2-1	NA	CASSPKTSGSYNEQFF	TGTGCCAGCTCACCAAAGACTAGCGGGAGCTACAATGAGCAGTTCTTC
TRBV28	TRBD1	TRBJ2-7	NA	CASRRLTGQVSYEQYF	TGTGCCAGCAGGCGACTGACGGGACAGGTCTCCTACGAGCAGTACTTC
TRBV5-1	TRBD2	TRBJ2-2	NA	CASSLASGSRTGELFF	TGCGCCAGCAGCTTGGCTAGCGGGAGTAGAACCGGGGAGCTGTTTTTT
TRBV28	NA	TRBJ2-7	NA	CASRRRAGVYYEQYF	TGTGCCAGCAGACGGCGGGCAGGGGTGTACTACGAGCAGTACTTC
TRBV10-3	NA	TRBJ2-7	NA	CAISVGDEQYF	TGTGCCATCAGTGTTGGAGACGAGCAGTACTTC
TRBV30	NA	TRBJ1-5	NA	CAWTPAERLSNQPQHF	TGTGCCTGGACCCCCGCGGAGAGGCTGAGCAATCAGCCCCAGCATTTT
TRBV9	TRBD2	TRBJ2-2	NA	CASSVEGAGGAGELSF	TGTGCCAGCAGCGTAGAAGGAGCGGGAGGGGCCGGGGAGCTGTCTTTT
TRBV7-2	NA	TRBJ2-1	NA	CASSITLSGPYNEQFF	TGTGCCAGCAGCATAACGCTTAGCGGACCCTACAATGAGCAGTTCTTC
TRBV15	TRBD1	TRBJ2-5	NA	CATSRFTGGQETQYF	TGTGCCACCAGCAGGTTCACAGGGGGCCAAGAGACCCAGTACTTC
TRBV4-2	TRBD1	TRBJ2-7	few	CASSLGTGGNEQYF	TGTGCCAGCAGCCTCGGGACAGGGGGCAACGAGCAGTACTTC
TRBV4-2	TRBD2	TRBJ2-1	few	CASSQIGGSYNEQFF	TGTGCCAGCAGCCAAATAGGCGGGAGCTACAATGAGCAGTTCTTC
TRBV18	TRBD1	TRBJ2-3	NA	CASSPRFQGGTDTQYF	TGTGCCAGCTCCCCCCGTTTTCAGGGGGGCACAGATACGCAGTATTTT
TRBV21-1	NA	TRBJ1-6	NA	CASSGTGGPSYNSPLHF	TGTGCCAGCAGCGGGACAGGGGGCCCCTCTTATAATTCACCCCTCCACTTT
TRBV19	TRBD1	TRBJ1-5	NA	CASSKPSTGGEWPQHF	TGTGCCAGTAGTAAACCTTCGACAGGGGGCGAGTGGCCCCAGCATTTT
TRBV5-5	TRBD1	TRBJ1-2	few	CASSSLRPRQGGYGYTF	TGTGCCAGCAGCAGCTTGCGGCCCAGACAGGGTGGCTATGGCTACACCTTC
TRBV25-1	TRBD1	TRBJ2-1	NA	CASRGQGWNEQFF	TGTGCCAGCAGAGGACAGGGATGGAATGAGCAGTTCTTC
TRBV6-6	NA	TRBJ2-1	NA	CASTGSGSTSYNEQFF	TGTGCCAGCACGGGTAGCGGTTCCACCTCCTACAATGAGCAGTTCTTC
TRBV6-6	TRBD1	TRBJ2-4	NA	CASMRMRTGVDIQYF	TGTGCCAGCATGAGGATGCGGACAGGGGTAGACATTCAGTACTTC
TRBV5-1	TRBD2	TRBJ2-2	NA	CASSLLTSGQTGELFF	TGCGCCAGCAGCTTACTGACTAGCGGGCAAACCGGGGAGCTGTTTTTT
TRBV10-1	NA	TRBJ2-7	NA	CASSESVGTGYEQYF	TGCGCCAGCAGTGAGTCTGTTGGAACGGGATACGAGCAGTACTTC
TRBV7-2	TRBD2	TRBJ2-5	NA	CASSPRAGGRETQYF	TGTGCCAGCAGCCCCAGAGCGGGAGGGCGAGAGACCCAGTACTTC
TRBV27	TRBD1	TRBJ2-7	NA	CASSSLQGMTYEQYF	TGTGCCAGCAGTTCCCTACAGGGGATGACCTACGAGCAGTACTTC
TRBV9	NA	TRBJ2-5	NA	CASSRGNFQETQYF	TGTGCCAGCAGCCGGGGGAATTTCCAAGAGACCCAGTACTTC
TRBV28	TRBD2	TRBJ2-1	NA	CASSLTGLAALYNEQFF	TGTGCCAGCAGTTTAACGGGACTAGCGGCTCTTTACAATGAGCAGTTCTTC
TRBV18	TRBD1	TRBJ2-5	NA	CASSPGQGQETQYF	TGTGCCAGCTCACCGGGACAGGGCCAAGAGACCCAGTACTTC
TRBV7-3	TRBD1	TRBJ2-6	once	CASSPKGAGSGANVLTF	TGTGCCAGCAGCCCCAAGGGGGCAGGCTCTGGGGCCAACGTCCTGACTTTC
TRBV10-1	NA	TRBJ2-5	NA	CASTSKIEAAEETQYF	TGCGCCAGCACCTCGAAGATAGAAGCGGCAGAAGAGACCCAGTACTTC
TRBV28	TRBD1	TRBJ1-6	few	CASDRVNSPLHF	TGTGCCAGTGACAGGGTAAATTCACCCCTCCACTTT
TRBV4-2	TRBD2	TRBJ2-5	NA	CASSPLGTSGQETQYF	TGTGCCAGCAGCCCTCTAGGGACTAGCGGACAAGAGACCCAGTACTTC
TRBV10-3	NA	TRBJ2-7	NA	CAISASGRPYEQYF	TGTGCCATCAGTGCGAGCGGCCGACCCTACGAGCAGTACTTC
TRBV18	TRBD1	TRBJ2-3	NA	CASSPTGAGTDTQYF	TGTGCCAGCTCACCGACAGGGGCTGGCACAGATACGCAGTATTTT
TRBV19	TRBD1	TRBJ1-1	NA	CASSPRGTWGNTEAFF	TGTGCCAGTAGTCCCAGGGGGACATGGGGGAACACTGAAGCTTTCTTT